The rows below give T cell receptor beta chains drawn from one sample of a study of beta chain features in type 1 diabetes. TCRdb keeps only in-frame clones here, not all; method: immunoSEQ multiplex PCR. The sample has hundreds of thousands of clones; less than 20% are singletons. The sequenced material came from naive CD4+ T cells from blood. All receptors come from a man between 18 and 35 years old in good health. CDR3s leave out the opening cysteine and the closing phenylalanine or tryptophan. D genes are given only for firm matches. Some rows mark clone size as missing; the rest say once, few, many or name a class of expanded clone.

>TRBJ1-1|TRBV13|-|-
ASSPGTVNTEAF
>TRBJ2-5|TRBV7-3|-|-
ASSLNGGPETQY
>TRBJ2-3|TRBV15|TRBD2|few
ATSRSSGTPDTQY
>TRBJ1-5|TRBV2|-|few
ASSVGRSNQPQH
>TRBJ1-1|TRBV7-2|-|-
ASKGRDSNTEAF
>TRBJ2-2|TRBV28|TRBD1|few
ASISPGTVYTGELF
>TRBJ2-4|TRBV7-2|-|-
ASSLFLLSGKGNIQY
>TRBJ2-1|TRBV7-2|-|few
ASSLLRRGRVHNEQF
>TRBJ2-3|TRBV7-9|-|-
ASSVLRQWAGTDTQY
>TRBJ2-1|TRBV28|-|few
ALRGGGGRQF
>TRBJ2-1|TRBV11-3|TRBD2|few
ASSSEREGYEQF
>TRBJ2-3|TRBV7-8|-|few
ASSFGWQGADTQY
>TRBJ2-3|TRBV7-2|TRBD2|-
ASTTGLAGSTDTQY
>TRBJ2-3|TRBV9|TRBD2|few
ASSDWTSGRVTDTQY
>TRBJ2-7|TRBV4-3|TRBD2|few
ASSQDARGYYEQY
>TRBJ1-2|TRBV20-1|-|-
SKQGMHGYT
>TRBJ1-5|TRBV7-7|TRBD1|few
ASRPKGTGGSNQPQH
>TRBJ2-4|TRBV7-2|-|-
ASSLVGGQIAKNIQY
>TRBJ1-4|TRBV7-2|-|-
ASSSLKGSNEKLF
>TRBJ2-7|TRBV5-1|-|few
ASSFLASVNEQY
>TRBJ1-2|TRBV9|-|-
ASSVEGGRSYGYT
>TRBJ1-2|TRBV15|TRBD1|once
ATSKGTESYGYT
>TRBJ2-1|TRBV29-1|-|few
SVDRAYNEQF
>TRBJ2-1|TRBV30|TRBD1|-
AWGTGANNEQF
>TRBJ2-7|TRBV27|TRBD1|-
ASSFSPSLWTGGYEQY
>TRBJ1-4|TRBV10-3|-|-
AISGGGTTNEKLF